This T cell receptor (beta chain) was obtained from a study of blood T cell repertoires in COVID-19. On the study more broadly: Both acute and convalescent COVID-19 samples were obtained from the United States, Italy and Spain. Sources were T cells, B-cell-depleted T cells, or PBMCs; the material itself was cDNA or gDNA.

J was trimmed by 5 bases and V by 5 bases; bases with no gene match: 6. The CDR3 loop spans 14 amino acids. Per germline, CDR1 MNHEY and CDR2 SMNVEV (reference sequence). Per the original methods: Estimation of nucleated cell counts was performed using reference gene primer amplification. Profiled with immunoSEQ multiplex PCR; TCRdb holds only in-frame clones, not every one. V and J calls plus clone size are reproduced from that table; the DNA served to infer D and trimming. Of 290,000 or so clones in the sample, about 90% are singletons; the top ten hold approximately 2.2%. Sequencing used peripheral blood. The chain employs TRBV27 and TRBJ2-5; 9 positions agree with TRBD1. The receptor was derived from a man aged 18 to 29 with active or convalescent COVID-19. CDR3 loop: CASSLQGARETQYF. For the CDR3, the DNA is TGTGCCAGCAGTCTACAGGGGGCTAGGGAGACCCAGTACTTC.